A selection of T cell receptor beta chains follows, all from one sample in a study of blood T cell repertoires in COVID-19. The repertoire was sequenced with immunoSEQ multiplex PCR; TCRdb's copy has only in-frame clones and lacks some. The sample records about 250,000 clones, around 89% being singletons. The sample consisted of PBMCs or T cells enriched from blood (not recorded which). These receptors all stem from a woman in her forties or fifties who had recovered from COVID-19. The CDR3 runs from the conserved cysteine through the conserved F or W. A D gene is named only where the DNA matches it firmly. The size of a clone is reported for some rows only, either as once, few or many, or as a class for expanded clones.

>TRBJ2-1|17|-|TRBD2|TRBV4-2
CASSQAGTSGRGYEQFF
TGTGCCAGCAGCCAAGCTGGGACTAGCGGGAGAGGGTATGAGCAGTTCTTC
>TRBJ1-1|16|-|-|TRBV5-6
CASSLGGRGSGTEAFF
TGTGCCAGCAGCTTGGGGGGGCGAGGTTCGGGCACTGAAGCTTTCTTT
>TRBJ2-2|14|few|TRBD2|TRBV4-3
CASSLADNTGELFF
TGCGCCAGTTCACTAGCGGATAACACCGGGGAGCTGTTTTTT
>TRBJ2-1|14|-|TRBD2|TRBV29-1
CSVVPGGSYNEQFF
TGCAGCGTTGTTCCGGGAGGCTCCTACAATGAGCAGTTCTTC
>TRBJ2-1|14|-|-|TRBV11-2
CASSLERTVSEQFF
TGTGCCAGCAGCTTAGAACGTACAGTCAGTGAGCAGTTCTTC
>TRBJ1-2|14|once|-|TRBV19
CASKVTYGGYGYTF
TGTGCCAGTAAAGTAACGTACGGAGGCTATGGCTACACCTTC
>TRBJ2-2|16|-|TRBD1|TRBV15
CATSRYAGTGIGELFF
TGTGCCACCAGCAGGTACGCCGGGACAGGCATCGGGGAGCTGTTTTTT
>TRBJ1-2|11|-|-|TRBV12-3/TRBV12-4
CASSSLSGYTF
TGTGCCAGCAGCTCCTTGTCTGGCTACACCTTC
>TRBJ1-5|14|-|TRBD1|TRBV30
CAWNLGGGGQPQHF
TGTGCCTGGAATCTCGGAGGGGGCGGTCAGCCCCAGCATTTT
>TRBJ1-5|15|few|TRBD1|TRBV19
CASSRGTGVRQPQHF
TGTGCCAGTAGTAGGGGGACAGGGGTTCGGCAGCCCCAGCATTTT
>TRBJ1-1|18|-|TRBD1|TRBV14
CASSQRFGTGGRNTEAFF
TGTGCCAGCAGCCAACGATTCGGGACAGGGGGCCGAAACACTGAAGCTTTCTTT
>TRBJ2-5|16|-|TRBD2|TRBV9
CASSVGASSGQETQYF
TGTGCCAGCAGCGTAGGGGCGTCTAGCGGCCAAGAGACCCAGTACTTC
>TRBJ2-5|15|-|TRBD1|TRBV7-2
CASSFQGAAGETQYF
TGTGCCAGCAGCTTTCAGGGGGCGGCTGGGGAGACCCAGTACTTC
>TRBJ1-3|15|-|-|TRBV6-5
CASRMTVASGNTIYF
TGTGCCAGCAGGATGACAGTCGCCTCTGGAAACACCATATATTTT
>TRBJ2-7|16|-|-|TRBV6-1
CASSEREVGNSYEQYF
TGTGCCAGCAGTGAAAGGGAGGTGGGAAACTCCTACGAGCAGTACTTC
>TRBJ1-1|14|-|TRBD1|TRBV5-1
CASSRTDRGDEAFF
TGCGCCAGCAGCCGAACCGACAGGGGAGATGAAGCTTTCTTT
>TRBJ1-5|17|-|TRBD1|TRBV7-8
CASSLARSTGGDQPQHF
TGTGCCAGCAGCTTAGCCCGCTCGACAGGGGGCGATCAGCCCCAGCATTTT